The 30 T cell receptor beta chains below all came from one sample that was sequenced in a study of a mutant IDH1 vaccine in newly diagnosed glioma. Sequencing was performed with immunoSEQ multiplex PCR; in TCRdb, only in-frame clones are kept and a portion is missing. The data hold tens of thousands of clones, with about 87% observed a single time. Time point defined: week 47, end of study. With topical imiquimod, each dose of the vaccine consisted of 300 ug of mutant IDH1 20-mer peptide. The antigens these receptors bind are not known. This specimen was PBMCs, taken from a glioma patient whose treatment included an IDH1 peptide vaccine. These receptors came from a woman under 40 with glioma.

The chain employs TRBV10-3 and TRBJ1-1; D remains unclear. Between the trimmed V and J ends, which lost 4 bases and 3 bases, there was a span of 9 bases. The CDR3 has 13 amino acids. Looked up from germline, CDR1 is ENHRY and CDR2 is SYGVKD. CDR3 coding DNA: TGTGCCATCAGTGCAGCGGTGGACACTGAAGCTTTCTTT. Its protein is CAISAAVDTEAFF.

This chain links TRBV10-2 with TRBJ2-7; weak D call: TRBD2 (5 bases). The CDR3 has 15 amino acids. Trimming shortened V by 2 bases and J by 0 bases, and 11 bases separated the two germline ends. CDR1 WSHSY and CDR2 SAAADI come from the germline V gene. Here the CDR3 reads CASSERSAGSYEQYF. In DNA, the CDR3 is TGCGCCAGCAGTGAGCGGTCGGCGGGCTCCTACGAGCAGTACTTC.

The chain joins TRBV7-9 to TRBJ2-1, with TRBD2 identical over 9 bases. The CDR3 is 15 amino acids. Trimming removed 1 base from V and 3 bases from J; junction bases left unmatched: 1. Germline V gene data show CDR1 as SEHNR and CDR2 as FQNEAQ (reference sequence). This CDR3 reads CASSLGLAVYNEQFF. In nucleotides, the CDR3 is TGTGCCAGCAGCTTAGGACTAGCGGTCTACAATGAGCAGTTCTTC.

This rearrangement joins TRBV5-3 to TRBJ1-4; no reliable D call. TRBV5-3 qualifies as an ORF whose function is uncertain. This CDR3 region has 22 residues. Trimming took 1 base from V and 10 from J, leaving 38 bases between them. The CDR3 sequence is CARSLLLFPLCVRTYTRGKLFF. In DNA, the CDR3 is TGTGCCAGAAGCTTGCTTTTGTTCCCATTGTGCGTCAGAACATACACTCGGGGAAAACTGTTTTTT.

The V and J genes are TRBV19 and TRBJ2-7; TRBD2 matches at 8 bases. Germline CDR1 and CDR2: LNHDA and SQIVND (reference sequence). The ends lost 0 bases at V and 6 bases at J; junction bases unmatched: 4. The CDR3 runs 14 residues. CDR3 sequence: CASSIDSSGAEQYF. The CDR3 DNA follows: TGTGCCAGTAGTATAGATAGTAGCGGGGCCGAGCAGTACTTC.

This sequence joins TRBV7-9 and TRBJ1-1; D unclear. From germline, CDR1 is SEHNR and CDR2 FQNEAQ (reference sequence). The length of the CDR3 is 15 residues. Trimming cost V 2 bases and J 5 bases, with 15 bases left between them. CDR3 coding DNA: TGTGCCAGCAGCTTATTCCAGGCTTTCGGGACTGAAGCTTTCTTT. Its translation: CASSLFQAFGTEAFF.

Only a few counts were recorded for this clone. The chain is built from TRBV10-2 and TRBJ1-2; D remains unclear. Germline CDR1 and CDR2: WSHSY and SAAADI. CDR3 length: 12 amino acids. V was cut by 7 bases and J by 4 bases, with 10 bases left in between. CDR3 amino acids: CASTEGIYGYTF. DNA for the CDR3: TGCGCCAGCACAGAGGGAATCTATGGCTACACCTTC.

This chain joins TRBV10-3 and TRBJ2-5, with D maybe TRBD2 (6 bases). The CDR3 has 16 amino acids. V lost 0 bases to trimming and J lost 4 bases, with 15 bases between them. In germline, CDR1 is ENHRY, CDR2 SYGVKD. The chain's CDR3 is CAISESSSGGAETQYF. CDR3 in DNA: TGTGCCATCAGTGAGTCGAGTAGCGGCGGGGCAGAGACCCAGTACTTC.

This rearrangement joins TRBV4-2 to TRBJ2-2, with a weak D call TRBD1 (5 bases). Germline CDR1 reads LGHNA; CDR2 reads YNFKEQ. The CDR3 is 16 residues long. V lost 5 bases to trimming and J lost 0 bases, with 13 bases between them. Written as DNA, the CDR3 is TGTGCCAGCAGCACCACCGGACATACGAACACCGGGGAGCTGTTTTTT. It encodes CASSTTGHTNTGELFF.

This clone appeared a single time. The chain links TRBV5-1 to TRBJ2-3; D unresolved. Trimming removed 5 bases from V and 0 bases from J, with 10 bases in between. Looked up from germline, CDR1 is SGHRS and CDR2 is YFSETQ. This CDR3 has 14 residues. The CDR3: CASRVGSSTDTQYF. Here the CDR3 DNA reads TGCGCCAGCAGGGTGGGTTCTAGCACAGATACGCAGTATTTT.

The V and J genes are TRBV2 and TRBJ1-1; D is perhaps TRBD1 (5 bases). From germline, CDR1 is SNHLY and CDR2 FYNNEI. CDR3 length equals 15 residues. V lost 4 bases, J lost 0 bases, and 12 bases lay in between. CDR3 protein: CASSVRQYMNTEAFF. In nucleotides, the CDR3 is TGTGCCAGCAGTGTTCGACAGTACATGAACACTGAAGCTTTCTTT.

CDR3 protein: CASSLGGFRNTEAFF. In DNA, the CDR3 is TGTGCCAGCAGCTTAGGGGGGTTCAGGAACACTGAAGCTTTCTTT. This chain links TRBV11-1 with TRBJ1-1; tentatively, D is TRBD1 (5 bases). The CDR3 length is 15 residues. From germline, CDR1 is SGHAT and CDR2 FQDESV (reference sequence). V was trimmed by 1 base and J by 1 base, leaving 10 bases between them.

In DNA, the CDR3 is TGTGCCAGCAGCTTAAACCAGGGGCGGGGCACTGAAGCTTTCTTT. Protein sequence: CASSLNQGRGTEAFF. The rearrangement links TRBV7-6 to TRBJ1-1; D is perhaps TRBD1 (6 bases). V dropped 2 bases and J dropped 4 bases, with 14 bases sitting between them. Germline assignment: CDR1 SGHVS and CDR2 FNYEAQ. CDR3 length: 15 amino acids.

This rearrangement joins TRBV7-2 to TRBJ2-7, with 10 bases that match TRBD2. The CDR3 runs 16 residues. Per germline, CDR1 SGHTA and CDR2 FQGNSA. Trimming cost V 1 base and J 6 bases; bases outside gene matches: 9. CDR3 bases: TGTGCCAGCAGCTTAGTTGGTCTAGCGGGGGCCGGCGAGCAGTACTTC. Translation gives CASSLVGLAGAGEQYF. Full variable domain (remainder filled in from reference TRBV7-2 and TRBJ2-7): GAGVSQSPSNKVTEKGKDVELRCDPISGHTALYWYRQSLGQGLEFLIYFQGNSAPDKSGLPSDRFSAERTGGSVSTLTIQRTQQEDSAVYLCASSLVGLAGAGEQYFGPGTRLTVT.

The V and J genes are TRBV5-4 and TRBJ2-7; 11 positions match TRBD1. In germline, CDR1 is SGHNT, CDR2 YYREEE (reference sequence). V lost 4 bases, J lost 7 bases, and 10 bases stayed unmatched. The CDR3 runs 15 residues. The CDR3 DNA follows: TGTGCCAGCAGCCCGGGAGGACAGGGGGCGTCAGAGCAGTACTTC. Its protein is CASSPGGQGASEQYF.

The V gene is TRBV30, the J gene TRBJ1-1; 8 bases line up with TRBD1. The CDR3 sequence is 14 residues long. Germline V CDR1 and CDR2: GTSNPN, SVGIG (reference sequence). The V gene end was trimmed by 1 base and the J gene end by 4 bases; junction bases not matched to a gene: 5. Here the CDR3 reads CAWSGTGWSTEAFF. CDR3 in DNA: TGTGCCTGGAGTGGGACAGGGTGGAGCACTGAAGCTTTCTTT.

The V and J genes are TRBV2 and TRBJ1-2, with TRBD1 as a possible D gene (5 bases). Trimming shortened V by 7 bases and J by 3 bases, and 12 bases separated the two germline ends. The CDR3 spans 13 residues. Germline CDR1 and CDR2: SNHLY and FYNNEI. The CDR3 DNA is TGTGCCAGCAAATCGGTGGGGGACTATGGCTACACCTTC. Its protein product is CASKSVGDYGYTF.

The count of this clone is one. The chain employs TRBV2 and TRBJ2-1; 9 bases fit TRBD1. The CDR3 is 14 residues long. V lost 9 bases, J lost 6 bases, and 9 bases stayed unmatched. In germline, CDR1 is SNHLY, CDR2 FYNNEI. The CDR3 region is CARTPGQGGNEQFF. Here the CDR3 DNA reads TGTGCCAGGACCCCGGGACAGGGCGGCAATGAGCAGTTCTTC.

The CDR3 DNA is TGCAGCGTTGAGCAACAGGGGCAACTACTCACAGATACGCAGTATTTT. Protein sequence: CSVEQQGQLLTDTQYF. The chain joins TRBV29-1 to TRBJ2-3, with 7 bases aligning to TRBD1. Trimming took 3 bases from V and 2 from J; bases not matched to a gene: 11. Germline CDR1 reads SQVTM; CDR2 reads ANQGSEA. The CDR3 loop spans 16 amino acids.

V is TRBV5-6 and J is TRBJ2-3; D not resolved. The CDR3 has 14 residues. Trimming pared 2 bases from V and 0 bases from J, leaving 7 bases between. In germline, CDR1 is SGHDT, CDR2 YYEEEE. CDR3 nucleotide sequence: TGTGCCAGCAGCTTCAGGTTTAGCACAGATACGCAGTATTTT. Its protein is CASSFRFSTDTQYF.

This clone was detected a few times. This chain links TRBV6-5 with TRBJ1-5; D gene unclear. V lost 2 bases to trimming and J lost 6 bases, with 8 bases between them. Germline V gives CDR1 MNHEY, CDR2 SVGAGI. The CDR3 runs 13 residues. CDR3 sequence: CASSYDRLQPQHF. The CDR3 nucleotides read TGTGCCAGCAGTTACGATAGGCTTCAGCCCCAGCATTTT.

The chain carries TRBV12-5 and TRBJ2-3; a weak D match, TRBD1 (6 bases). The germline V and J ends were trimmed by 3 bases and 6 bases, with 10 bases remaining between them. Germline V gives CDR1 LGHNT, CDR2 FRNRAP. The CDR3 sequence is 13 residues long. In nucleotides, the CDR3 is TGTGCTAGTGGTTTTGGGGGCTTGGATACGCAGTATTTT. Translation gives CASGFGGLDTQYF. The full variable domain, with the rest looked up from reference TRBV12-5 and TRBJ2-3, is DARVTQTPRHKVTEMGQEVTMRCQPILGHNTVFWYRQTMMQGLELLAYFRNRAPLDDSGMPKDRFSAEMPDATLATLKIQPSEPRDSAVYFCASGFGGLDTQYFGPGTRLTVL.

This clone was detected only once. The chain uses TRBV5-1 and TRBJ2-3; D is uncertain. Germline V lookup: CDR1 SGHRS, CDR2 YFSETQ. The ends were cut back, 2 bases at V and 6 bases at J, with 10 bases in the middle. The CDR3 runs to 13 residues. For the CDR3, the DNA is TGCGCCAGCAGCTTAACTATATCCGATACGCAGTATTTT. This gives the protein CASSLTISDTQYF.

This clone was observed a handful of times. The CDR3 sequence is CAWGTGAHEQYF. CDR3 in DNA: TGTGCCTGGGGCACAGGGGCCCACGAGCAGTACTTC. The chain joins TRBV30 to TRBJ2-7; 7 bases are a match to TRBD1. Germline trimming cut 5 bases from V and 5 bases from J; bases unmatched to any gene: 6. Germline lookup yields CDR1 GTSNPN and CDR2 SVGIG (reference sequence). This CDR3 contains 12 residues.

The V gene is TRBV7-9, the J gene TRBJ2-3; D is unclear. Trimming stripped 4 bases from V and 0 bases from J, with 2 bases between. Germline loops: CDR1 SEHNR, CDR2 FQNEAQ (reference sequence). This CDR3 has 12 amino acids. The CDR3 DNA reads as TGTGCCAGCAGCTCTAGCACAGATACGCAGTATTTT. Translated: CASSSSTDTQYF.

The rearrangement joins TRBV9 to TRBJ1-2; no reliable D call. V gave up 1 base and J gave up 7 bases, with 14 bases separating them. The CDR3 runs 14 residues. CDR1 is SGDLS and CDR2 is YYNGEE in the germline V gene. The CDR3 reads CASSVPGPTLGYTF. The DNA of the CDR3 is TGTGCCAGCAGCGTACCGGGCCCGACCCTTGGCTACACCTTC.

V and J are TRBV5-4 and TRBJ1-2; 11 bases map to TRBD1. The CDR3 covers 16 residues. J lost 4 bases, V lost 0 bases, and 5 bases had no gene match. The germline V gene encodes CDR1 SGHNT and CDR2 YYREEE (reference sequence). The CDR3 region has the DNA TGTGCCAGCAGCTTGGCCGGACAGGGGGCGAGCTATGGCTACACCTTC. Translation gives CASSLAGQGASYGYTF.

This chain joins TRBV6-5 and TRBJ1-3; D gene unclear. The V gene's germline CDR1 is MNHEY and CDR2 SVGAGI. Trimming shortened V by 5 bases and J by 0 bases, and 8 bases separated the two germline ends. The CDR3 has 14 residues. The CDR3 coding sequence is TGTGCCAGCAGTGCAGAGAGCTCTGGAAACACCATATATTTT. Translating gives CASSAESSGNTIYF.

This chain uses TRBV5-1 with TRBJ1-1, with 7 bases aligning to TRBD1. Germline CDR1 SGHRS, CDR2 YFSETQ. This CDR3 is 14 amino acids long. With 7 bases clipped from V and 2 bases from J, the junction kept 8 bases outside the gene matches. The CDR3 sequence is CASCRGDKNTEAFF. CDR3 sequence (DNA): TGCGCCAGCTGCAGGGGGGACAAAAACACTGAAGCTTTCTTT.

The genes are TRBV5-6 and TRBJ1-2, with a weak D call TRBD1 (5 bases). The CDR3 is 14 residues long. Germline CDR1 and CDR2: SGHDT and YYEEEE. Trimming removed 0 bases from V and 4 bases from J, with 10 bases in between. Here the CDR3 DNA reads TGTGCCAGCAGCTTGGTGGGGGATCGCTATGGCTACACCTTC. Amino acid sequence: CASSLVGDRYGYTF. The variable domain in full, with the rest retrieved from reference TRBV5-6 and TRBJ1-2, is DAGVTQSPTHLIKTRGQQVTLRCSPKSGHDTVSWYQQALGQGPQFIFQYYEEEERQRGNFPDRFSGHQFPNYSSELNVNALLLGDSALYLCASSLVGDRYGYTFGSGTRLTVV.